This T cell receptor (beta chain) came from a study of T cell responses to AZD1222 COVID-19 vaccine. V was trimmed by 4 bases and J by 7 bases, leaving 13 bases between them. The CDR3 has 14 residues. The germline V gene encodes CDR1 MNHEY and CDR2 SVGEGT. Assay: immunoSEQ multiplex PCR; the TCRdb copy retains only in-frame clones and omits some. The repertoire holds 25,000 to 35,000 clones, with about 94% as singletons. Overall study results and limits: Increases in Spike-specific TCR breadth and depth were seen after two AZD1222 doses. Just 5 to 7 AZD1222 recipients tested seropositive at baseline. Spike-wide vaccine-associated CD4 TCRs dominated at 160-218 and 743-854. White British ancestry dominated among donors, who included more females, and clonal diversity was possibly underestimated.

As concerns this clone: The antigen is unknown.

This receptor was identified in an adult in good health. The starting material was peripheral blood, obtained on day 0 of AZD1222 vaccination. The chain has TRBV6-2 or TRBV6-3 and TRBJ2-2, with D uncertain. This chain's CDR3 is CASSSLSLGGELFF. As DNA, the CDR3 is TGTGCCAGCAGTTCCCTCAGTCTTGGCGGGGAGCTGTTTTTT.